This T cell receptor beta chain is from a study of cytomegalovirus exposure and HLA in healthy donors. Overall study context: In a later analysis, it was reported that the approximately 120 validation repertoires had been produced on the same platform as the 550 to 850 repertoires belonging to the first cohort.

Points from the study as a whole: There were around 160 TCR beta chains listed as cytomegalovirus-associated. According to a subsequent analysis, TCR clusters from the first cohort were inclined to appear together in the 120 or so validation repertoires.

V was pared by 4 bases and J by 2 bases, with 3 bases of the junction left unmatched. CDR1 is SGHDT and CDR2 is YYEEEE in the germline V gene. There are 13 residues in the CDR3. As to this clone: Its antigen is currently unknown.

Data came from immunoSEQ multiplex PCR; TCRdb stores just in-frame clones and leaves some out. The sample contains roughly 240,000 clones, 85% to 90% of which appear only once. The study drew the donors from its roughly 120-subject validation cohort, separate from the approximately 700-subject first cohort. The source is a man aged 18 to 30 in good health and CMV-seronegative. The J gene is TRBJ2-7, the V gene TRBV5-6, with 7 bases fitting TRBD2. The material sequenced was PBMCs. For the CDR3, the DNA is TGTGCCAGCAGCACGGGAGGCCCCTACGAGCAGTACTTC. Translation: CASSTGGPYEQYF.